The present T cell receptor beta chain was sequenced within a study of T cell responses to AZD1222 COVID-19 vaccine. On this clone itself: Its antigen is undetermined.

The repertoire was sequenced with immunoSEQ multiplex PCR; TCRdb's copy has only in-frame clones and lacks some. The table lists 180,000 or so clones, about 88% of them singletons. Study observations and caveats: Regions 160-218 and 743-854 held dominance among vaccine-associated CD4 TCRs, which spanned spike. Females made up more of the donors, who were largely white British, and clonal diversity may have come out too low. Repertoire sampling was restricted to post-peak T cell response timepoints.

CDR3 size: 16 residues. With 1 base removed from V and 4 bases from J, the gap between germline ends came to 16 bases. Germline-derived CDR1 and CDR2 are SGHTA and FQGNSA. The sample here was peripheral blood, taken 28 days after the second AZD1222 dose. The source of this sequence is an adult who received the AZD1222 COVID-19 vaccine. V gene TRBV7-2 combines with J gene TRBJ1-1; a possible D gene is TRBD1 (6 bases). The CDR3 region has the DNA TGTGCCAGCAGCTTAGTGGGGGGGGCGCGGGGCACTGAAGCTTTCTTT. Protein product: CASSLVGGARGTEAFF.